These 25 T cell receptor beta chains share one sample of origin, sequenced in a study of blood T cell repertoires in COVID-19. TCRdb keeps only in-frame clones here, not all; method: immunoSEQ multiplex PCR. The sample includes around 130,000 clones, under 85% of them seen just once. The source material was PBMCs or T cells enriched from blood (not recorded which). The receptors derive from a man aged 30 to 45 who had recovered from COVID-19.

In this sample, this clone turned up a few times. The CDR3 reads CASSSAEGTGFFYGYTF. In DNA form, the CDR3 reads TGTGCCAGCAGCTCGGCTGAGGGGACAGGGTTTTTCTATGGCTACACCTTC. The chain employs TRBV5-6 and TRBJ1-2; 9 positions match TRBD1. The CDR3 is made up of 17 amino acids. Per germline, CDR1 SGHDT and CDR2 YYEEEE. V lost 3 bases to trimming and J lost 4 bases; unmatched junction nucleotides: 13. Full variable domain (outside the CDR3, taken from reference TRBV5-6 and TRBJ1-2): DAGVTQSPTHLIKTRGQQVTLRCSPKSGHDTVSWYQQALGQGPQFIFQYYEEEERQRGNFPDRFSGHQFPNYSSELNVNALLLGDSALYLCASSSAEGTGFFYGYTFGSGTRLTVV.

As regards this clone: The sample holds other DNA sequences that translate to the same CDR3. The chain has TRBV5-1 and TRBJ1-1; possible D gene TRBD1, 6 bases. The CDR3 runs 13 residues. V gave up 2 bases and J gave up 1 base, with 6 bases separating them. Germline CDR1 is SGHRS and CDR2 is YFSETQ. The CDR3 DNA sequence: TGCGCCAGCAGCTTAGGGGGGAACACTGAAGCTTTCTTT. Translating gives CASSLGGNTEAFF.

This chain connects TRBV6-5 to TRBJ2-3, with D hard to call. The germline V and J ends were trimmed by 0 bases and 2 bases, with 12 bases remaining between them. The CDR3 is made up of 16 amino acids. Germline lookup yields CDR1 MNHEY and CDR2 SVGAGI. The CDR3 nucleotides read TGTGCCAGCAGTTACTCGAAGAACCGGTACACAGATACGCAGTATTTT. This gives the protein CASSYSKNRYTDTQYF.

CDR3 DNA: TGCAGCGCATCCCGGCTAGCGACCGACAATGAGCAGTTCTTC. Translated, it gives CSASRLATDNEQFF. The chain couples TRBV29-1 to TRBJ2-1, with a possible D match to TRBD2 (6 bases). The CDR3 covers 14 residues. V gave up 7 bases and J gave up 5 bases, with 18 bases separating them. Germline V CDR1 and CDR2: SQVTM, ANQGSEA.

The chain is built from TRBV24-1 and TRBJ2-3, with 15 bases that match TRBD2. Germline assignment: CDR1 KGHDR and CDR2 SFDVKD. The CDR3 covers 19 residues. The J segment lost 4 bases and the V segment lost 6 bases, leaving 13 bases of the junction unmatched. The DNA for the CDR3 is TGTGCCACCAGTTCCCCCTTCGAGGGACTAGCGGGAGGCGCAGATACGCAGTATTTT. Translating gives CATSSPFEGLAGGADTQYF.

The V and J genes are TRBV10-3 and TRBJ2-4; 8 bases agree with TRBD1. CDR1 is ENHRY, CDR2 SYGVKD, per germline. This CDR3 is 12 amino acids long. V lost 6 bases to trimming and J lost 8 bases; unmatched junction nucleotides: 3. The CDR3 here is CAIRDREHIQYF. CDR3 DNA sequence: TGTGCCATCAGGGACAGGGAGCACATTCAGTACTTC.

The rearrangement uses TRBV5-1 and TRBJ2-3; TRBD2 matches 12 bases. CDR3 length: 17 residues. Per the germline V gene, CDR1 is SGHRS and CDR2 is YFSETQ. Germline trimming cut 4 bases from V and 5 bases from J; bases unmatched to any gene: 11. The CDR3 DNA sequence: TGCGCCAGCAGCCCCACTGGAACGGGACTAGCGGGAGATACGCAGTATTTT. As protein: CASSPTGTGLAGDTQYF.

The genes are TRBV6-1 and TRBJ1-5, with a possible D match to TRBD1 (5 bases). This CDR3 is 17 amino acids long. Trimming stripped 2 bases from V and 0 bases from J, with 14 bases between. Per the germline V gene, CDR1 is MNHNS and CDR2 is SASEGT. CDR3 nucleotides: TGTGCCAGCAGTGAATGGGGCCCAGAATATAGCAATCAGCCCCAGCATTTT. This gives the protein CASSEWGPEYSNQPQHF.

This sequence joins TRBV6-1 and TRBJ1-5; no clear D. Germline CDR1 MNHNS, CDR2 SASEGT. The V gene lost 1 base and the J gene lost 6 bases, with 13 bases spanning the gap. The CDR3 runs 15 residues. CDR3 in amino acids: CASSEVHISGQPQHF. The DNA of the CDR3 is TGTGCCAGCAGTGAAGTGCATATCTCGGGTCAGCCCCAGCATTTT.

The chain couples TRBV9 to TRBJ1-1; tentative D call: TRBD1 (6 bases). Trimming removed 0 bases at V and 7 bases at J, with 10 bases between. Per the germline V gene, CDR1 is SGDLS and CDR2 is YYNGEE. This CDR3 is 13 amino acids long. Here the CDR3 reads CASSVVRGGEAFF. CDR3 sequence (DNA): TGTGCCAGCAGCGTAGTTCGAGGGGGTGAAGCTTTCTTT.

The chain is built from TRBV3-1 (or the pseudogene TRBV3-2) and TRBJ2-5; 8 nucleotides line up with TRBD1. The CDR3 sequence is 18 residues long. Germline CDR1 and CDR2: LGHDT and YNNKEL (reference sequence). Trimming removed 0 bases from V and 5 bases from J; junction bases left unmatched: 14. CDR3 sequence (DNA): TGTGCCAGCAGCCAAGATGTGGCAGGGGGCGCGTTCGGGGAGACCCAGTACTTC. It codes for CASSQDVAGGAFGETQYF.

V and J are TRBV3-1 (or the pseudogene TRBV3-2) and TRBJ1-2; 8 nucleotides match TRBD1. In germline, CDR1 is LGHDT, CDR2 YNNKEL (reference sequence). The CDR3 runs to 16 residues. J gave up 5 bases and V 1 base, and 9 bases lay outside the gene matches. In nucleotides, the CDR3 is TGTGCCAGCAGCCAAGCCGGGCAGGGGGCAGGGTATGGCTACACCTTC. Translating it yields CASSQAGQGAGYGYTF.

The V and J genes are TRBV6-5 and TRBJ1-2; 7 bases line up with TRBD1. The CDR3 covers 14 residues. Unmatched junction bases numbered 4, after V lost 2 bases and J lost 4 bases. Germline CDR1 MNHEY, CDR2 SVGAGI. The chain's CDR3 is CASSYRQGTYGYTF. For the CDR3, the DNA is TGTGCCAGCAGTTACCGACAGGGAACCTATGGCTACACCTTC.

The V call is TRBV2, the J call TRBJ1-1; maybe TRBD1 (6 bases). Germline CDR1 SNHLY, CDR2 FYNNEI. The CDR3 totals 13 residues. Trimming removed 5 bases at V and 1 base at J, with 8 bases between. The CDR3 coding sequence is TGTGCCAGCAGTTTGGACAGGAACACTGAAGCTTTCTTT. It yields the protein CASSLDRNTEAFF. Using reference TRBV2 and TRBJ1-1 for the parts outside the CDR3, the full variable domain is EPEVTQTPSHQVTQMGQEVILRCVPISNHLYFYWYRQILGQKVEFLVSFYNNEISEKSEIFDDQFSVERPDGSNFTLKIRSTKLEDSAMYFCASSLDRNTEAFFGQGTRLTVV.

About this clone itself: Other DNA sequences in this sample translate to the same CDR3. The chain joins TRBV7-2 to TRBJ2-1; possible D gene TRBD2, 5 bases. Germline V gene lookup returns CDR1 SGHTA and CDR2 FQGNSA. The germline V and J ends were trimmed by 5 bases and 7 bases, with 12 bases remaining between them. The CDR3 runs 13 residues. CDR3: CASSLGVGNEQFF. The CDR3 DNA follows: TGTGCCAGCAGCCTGGGAGTAGGGAATGAGCAGTTCTTC.

V and J are TRBV5-1 and TRBJ2-2; D not resolved. The CDR3 sequence is 14 residues long. Trimming took 0 bases from V and 2 from J, leaving 5 bases between them. Germline lookup yields CDR1 SGHRS and CDR2 YFSETQ. The CDR3 DNA sequence: TGCGCCAGCAGCTTGGCGGTTAACACCGGGGAGCTGTTTTTT. Translating it yields CASSLAVNTGELFF.

Remarks on this clone: Other DNA sequences from this sample encode an identical CDR3 as well. V is TRBV24-1 and J is TRBJ2-3; D remains unclear. This CDR3 region has 13 residues. Trimming pared 4 bases from V and 0 bases from J, leaving 4 bases between. In germline, CDR1 is KGHDR, CDR2 SFDVKD. CDR3 region: CATSDPSTDTQYF. CDR3 in DNA: TGTGCCACCAGTGACCCGAGCACAGATACGCAGTATTTT.

The V gene is TRBV6-5, the J gene TRBJ2-7; 10 nucleotides agree with TRBD2. Trimming removed 6 bases from V and 7 bases from J; junction bases left unmatched: 3. The CDR3 spans 12 residues. In germline, CDR1 is MNHEY, CDR2 SVGAGI. As DNA, the CDR3 is TGTGCCAGCAGAGGACTAGCGGAGGAGCAGTACTTC. Translated, it gives CASRGLAEEQYF.

The chain recombines TRBV18 with TRBJ2-6; 15 bases line up with TRBD2. Trimming removed 4 bases from V and 0 bases from J; junction bases left unmatched: 1. The CDR3 sequence is 18 residues long. CDR1 KGHSH and CDR2 LQKENI come from the germline V gene. The DNA of the CDR3 is TGTGCCAGCTCACGGACTAGCGGGGGGGCCTCTGGGGCCAACGTCCTGACTTTC. Translating it yields CASSRTSGGASGANVLTF.

Points on this clone: The sample has other DNA sequences that encode this CDR3 too. Written as DNA, the CDR3 is TGTGCCAGCAGCACCGGACAGGGGGCGTACGAGCAGTACTTC. This translates into CASSTGQGAYEQYF. The chain recombines TRBV5-5 with TRBJ2-7; 11 bases are shared with TRBD1. There are 14 residues in the CDR3. Trimming took 4 bases from V and 4 from J; bases not matched to a gene: 4. Germline loops: CDR1 SGHKS, CDR2 YYEKEE (reference sequence).

This chain links TRBV19 with TRBJ2-3; a weak D match, TRBD2 (6 bases). V was trimmed by 3 bases and J by 7 bases, leaving 8 bases between them. The CDR3 totals 12 residues. Germline loops: CDR1 LNHDA, CDR2 SQIVND (reference sequence). The CDR3 nucleotides read TGTGCCAGTAGTATTGCGGGAAATACGCAGTATTTT. Its protein product is CASSIAGNTQYF.

The gene calls are TRBV5-1 and TRBJ1-5; 7 positions match TRBD1. Looked up from germline, CDR1 is SGHRS and CDR2 is YFSETQ. The CDR3 runs 15 residues. V was clipped by 4 bases and J by 3 bases; unmatched bases: 7. The CDR3 loop reads CASSPGTVFNQPQHF. The CDR3 DNA is TGCGCCAGCAGCCCGGGGACAGTCTTCAATCAGCCCCAGCATTTT.

The chain carries TRBV6-5 and TRBJ2-1, with 8 positions matching TRBD2. Germline V gene lookup returns CDR1 MNHEY and CDR2 SVGAGI. This CDR3 has 15 residues. V dropped 2 bases and J dropped 9; count of bases not matched to a gene: 9. CDR3 sequence reads: CASSYTGTRDSEQFF. CDR3 in DNA: TGTGCCAGCAGTTACACCGGGACTAGAGACAGTGAGCAGTTCTTC.

The genes are TRBV6-1 and TRBJ2-7, with unresolved D. The CDR3 consists of 13 residues. V lost 3 bases and J 3 bases, leaving 9 bases between the germline ends. Germline V gene sequence: CDR1 MNHNS, CDR2 SASEGT. CDR3 amino acids: CASSEGAYYEQYV. Written as DNA, the CDR3 is TGTGCCAGCAGTGAGGGCGCGTACTACGAGCAGTACGTC.

Regarding this clone: Distinct nucleotide sequences in the sample also encode this CDR3. The genes are TRBV18 and TRBJ1-1; 7 positions match TRBD1. Losses at the gene ends were 3 bases for V and 8 bases for J; bases not matched to a gene: 3. CDR1 is KGHSH, CDR2 LQKENI, per germline. The CDR3 has 12 amino acids. This chain's CDR3 is CASSPRQGEAFF. DNA for the CDR3: TGTGCCAGCTCACCGCGACAGGGAGAAGCTTTCTTT.